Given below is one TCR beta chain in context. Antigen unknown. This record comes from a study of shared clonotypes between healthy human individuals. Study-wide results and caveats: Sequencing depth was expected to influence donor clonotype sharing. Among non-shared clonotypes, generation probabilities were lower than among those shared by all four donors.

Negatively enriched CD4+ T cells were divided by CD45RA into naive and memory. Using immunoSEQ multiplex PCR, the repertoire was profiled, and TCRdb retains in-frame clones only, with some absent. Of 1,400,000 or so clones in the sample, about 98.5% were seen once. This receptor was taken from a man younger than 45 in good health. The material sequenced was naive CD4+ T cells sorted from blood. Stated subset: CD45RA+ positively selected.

This CDR3 reads CSVATGAQETQYF. The CDR3 bases are TGCAGCGTCGCAACGGGAGCCCAAGAGACCCAGTACTTC. This chain joins TRBV29-1 and TRBJ2-5, with a possible D match to TRBD2 (6 bases). Germline V gene sequence: CDR1 SQVTM, CDR2 ANQGSEA. The CDR3 extends over 13 amino acids. V was trimmed by 6 bases and J by 1 base, leaving 12 bases between them.